The entry below gives a single TCR beta chain sequence along with its context. This entry comes from a study of control samples from healthy donors and cancer patients. Data came from immunoSEQ multiplex PCR; TCRdb stores just in-frame clones and leaves some out. The data hold 75,000 to 95,000 clones, with 80% to 95% observed a single time. The V end was cut by 3 bases, the J end by 0 bases, with 9 bases between. Germline values: CDR1 MRHNA, CDR2 SNTAGT. CDR3 length: 15 residues. This sequence was found in a young woman in good health. The rearrangement uses TRBV6-4 and TRBJ2-1; D unclear. The sample was blood. The CDR3 nucleotides read TGTGCCAGCAGTGAAGAGAAGGGCTCCTACAATGAGCAGTTCTTC. Encoded protein: CASSEEKGSYNEQFF.